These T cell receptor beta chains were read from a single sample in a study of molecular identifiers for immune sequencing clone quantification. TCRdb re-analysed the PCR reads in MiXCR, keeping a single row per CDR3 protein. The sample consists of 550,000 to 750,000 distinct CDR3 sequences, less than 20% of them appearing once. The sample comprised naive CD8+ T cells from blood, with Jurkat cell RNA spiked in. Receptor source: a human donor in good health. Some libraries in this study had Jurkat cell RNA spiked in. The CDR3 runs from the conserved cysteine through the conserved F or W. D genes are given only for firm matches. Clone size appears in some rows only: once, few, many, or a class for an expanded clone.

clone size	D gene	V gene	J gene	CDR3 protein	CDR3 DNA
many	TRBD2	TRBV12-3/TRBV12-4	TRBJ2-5	CASSLYSGGKETQYF	TGTGCCAGCAGTTTGTATAGCGGGGGGAAAGAGACCCAGTACTTC
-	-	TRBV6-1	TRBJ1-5	CASSDLWQADQSQHF	TGTGCCAGCAGTGATTTATGGCAAGCCGACCAGTCCCAGCATTTT
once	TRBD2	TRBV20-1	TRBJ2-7	CSAREGTSETYEQYF	TGCAGTGCTAGAGAGGGGACTAGCGAGACCTACGAGCAGTACTTC
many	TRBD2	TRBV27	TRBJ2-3	CASSLLAGVVDTQYF	TGTGCCAGCAGCTTGCTAGCGGGAGTTGTAGATACGCAGTATTTT
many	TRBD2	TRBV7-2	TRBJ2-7	CASSSLAGAFLEQYF	TGTGCCAGCAGCTCCCTAGCGGGAGCCTTTCTCGAGCAGTACTTC
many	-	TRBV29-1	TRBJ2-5	CSVLRRYQETQYF	TGCAGCGTTTTGCGGCGTTATCAAGAGACCCAGTACTTC
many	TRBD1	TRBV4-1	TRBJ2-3	CASSPGQGLTDTQYF	TGCGCCAGCAGCCCGGGACAGGGTTTGACAGATACGCAGTATTTT
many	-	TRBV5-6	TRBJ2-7	CASSLAGGNEQYF	TGTGCCAGCAGCTTGGCCGGAGGTAACGAGCAGTACTTC
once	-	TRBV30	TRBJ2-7	CVWSMGHKSYEQYF	TGTGTCTGGAGTATGGGGCACAAGTCCTACGAGCAGTACTTC
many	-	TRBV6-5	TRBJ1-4	CASSTRDLTGGEKLFF	TGTGCCAGCAGTACCCGGGACCTGACCGGGGGTGAAAAACTGTTTTTT
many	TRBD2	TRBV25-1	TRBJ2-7	CASSDTLSGGVAYEQYF	TGTGCCAGCAGTGATACCCTTAGCGGGGGAGTCGCCTACGAGCAGTACTTC
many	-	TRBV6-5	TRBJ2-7	CASRPGPSSYEQYF	TGTGCCAGCAGGCCGGGACCCAGCTCCTACGAGCAGTACTTC
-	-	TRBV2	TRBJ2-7	CASSPGDRTLYEQYF	TGTGCCAGCAGCCCTGGAGACAGGACACTATACGAGCAGTACTTC
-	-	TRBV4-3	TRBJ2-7	CASSQDRKHEQYF	TGCGCCAGCAGCCAAGATCGGAAACACGAGCAGTACTTC
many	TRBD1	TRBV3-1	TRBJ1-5	CASSKEGQGYNQPQHF	TGTGCCAGCAGCAAAGAGGGACAGGGGTACAATCAGCCCCAGCATTTT
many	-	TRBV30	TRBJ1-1	CAWRGTEAFF	TGTGCCTGGAGGGGTACTGAAGCTTTCTTT
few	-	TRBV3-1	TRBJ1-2	CASSQGFDVPMAQIYGYTF	TGTGCCAGCAGCCAAGGTTTTGACGTTCCTATGGCGCAGATCTATGGCTACACCTTC
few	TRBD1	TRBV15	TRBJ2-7	CATSREGAGGLAYEQYF	TGTGCCACCAGCAGAGAGGGGGCAGGGGGCTTGGCCTACGAGCAGTACTTC
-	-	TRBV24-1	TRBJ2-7	CATSEDSYEQYF	TGTGCCACCAGTGAGGACAGCTACGAGCAGTACTTC
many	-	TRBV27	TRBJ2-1	CASSLRGGYNEQFF	TGTGCCAGCAGTTTAAGGGGGGGCTACAATGAGCAGTTCTTC
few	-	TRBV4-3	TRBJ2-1	CASSRGLFINEQFF	TGCGCCAGCAGCCGGGGACTGTTTATCAATGAGCAGTTCTTC
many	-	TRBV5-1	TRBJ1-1	CASRLTGGRGTEAFF	TGCGCCAGCAGATTGACCGGGGGGAGAGGCACTGAAGCTTTCTTT
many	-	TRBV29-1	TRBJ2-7	CSVEGADKSSYEQYF	TGCAGCGTTGAAGGTGCGGACAAGAGCTCCTACGAGCAGTACTTC
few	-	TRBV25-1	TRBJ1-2	CASSDSGGEGGYTF	TGTGCCAGCAGTGATTCGGGGGGCGAAGGTGGCTACACCTTC
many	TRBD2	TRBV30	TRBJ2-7	CAWSTAGSSYEQYF	TGTGCCTGGAGTACAGCGGGGAGCTCCTACGAGCAGTACTTC
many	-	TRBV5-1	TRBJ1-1	CASSLDILNTEAFF	TGCGCCAGCAGCCTGGACATCTTGAACACTGAAGCTTTCTTT
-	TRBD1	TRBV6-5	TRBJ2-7	CASSYDRGWSYEQYF	TGTGCCAGCAGTTACGACAGGGGGTGGTCCTACGAGCAGTACTTC
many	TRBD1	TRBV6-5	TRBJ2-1	CASSVGDRFNSYNEQFF	TGTGCCAGCAGCGTGGGGGACAGGTTTAACTCCTACAATGAGCAGTTCTTC
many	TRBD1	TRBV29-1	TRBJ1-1	CSVTMTGKAFF	TGCAGCGTCACAATGACAGGGAAAGCTTTCTTT
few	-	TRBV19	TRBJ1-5	CASRGTGMNQPQHF	TGTGCCAGTAGGGGAACAGGGATGAATCAGCCCCAGCATTTT
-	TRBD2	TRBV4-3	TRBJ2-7	CASSQGTSANYEQYF	TGCGCCAGCAGCCAAGGCACTAGCGCAAACTACGAGCAGTACTTC
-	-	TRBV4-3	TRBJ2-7	CASSQVESDFTYEHYF	TGCGCCAGCAGCCAAGTCGAGTCAGATTTTACCTACGAGCATTACTTC
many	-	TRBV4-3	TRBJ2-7	CASSQDAGILDEQYF	TGCGCCAGCAGCCAAGACGCGGGGATTCTGGACGAGCAGTACTTC
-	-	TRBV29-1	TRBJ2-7	CSVGIGNSYEQYF	TGCAGCGTTGGGATCGGGAACTCCTACGAGCAGTACTTC
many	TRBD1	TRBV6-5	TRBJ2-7	CASSSTSSGTEGYEQYF	TGTGCCAGCAGTTCTACTTCATCCGGGACAGAGGGTTACGAGCAGTACTTC
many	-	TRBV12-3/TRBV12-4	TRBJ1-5	CASSTQRHNSNQPQHF	TGTGCCAGCAGCACTCAAAGACACAATAGCAATCAGCCCCAGCATTTT
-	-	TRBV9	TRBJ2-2	CASSVYAGDTWELFF	TGTGCCAGCAGCGTATATGCGGGGGACACCTGGGAGCTGTTTTTT
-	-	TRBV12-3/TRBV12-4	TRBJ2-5	CASGVASPAQYF	TGTGCCAGCGGTGTAGCCAGTCCGGCCCAGTACTTC
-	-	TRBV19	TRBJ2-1	CASSIALGGNEQFF	TGTGCCAGTAGTATAGCATTGGGGGGCAATGAGCAGTTCTTC
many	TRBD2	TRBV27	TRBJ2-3	CASSNTVAGAATDTQYF	TGTGCCAGCAGCAACACGGTAGCGGGAGCTGCAACAGATACGCAGTATTTT
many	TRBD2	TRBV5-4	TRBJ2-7	CASSLENSGSYEQYF	TGTGCCAGCAGCCTTGAGAATAGCGGGAGCTACGAGCAGTACTTC
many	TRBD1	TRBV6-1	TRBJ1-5	CASNSDRANYPQHF	TGTGCCAGCAATTCAGACAGGGCGAACTATCCCCAGCATTTT
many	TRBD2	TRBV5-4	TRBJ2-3	CASSTGLDTDTQYF	TGTGCCAGCAGCACGGGACTAGACACAGATACGCAGTATTTT